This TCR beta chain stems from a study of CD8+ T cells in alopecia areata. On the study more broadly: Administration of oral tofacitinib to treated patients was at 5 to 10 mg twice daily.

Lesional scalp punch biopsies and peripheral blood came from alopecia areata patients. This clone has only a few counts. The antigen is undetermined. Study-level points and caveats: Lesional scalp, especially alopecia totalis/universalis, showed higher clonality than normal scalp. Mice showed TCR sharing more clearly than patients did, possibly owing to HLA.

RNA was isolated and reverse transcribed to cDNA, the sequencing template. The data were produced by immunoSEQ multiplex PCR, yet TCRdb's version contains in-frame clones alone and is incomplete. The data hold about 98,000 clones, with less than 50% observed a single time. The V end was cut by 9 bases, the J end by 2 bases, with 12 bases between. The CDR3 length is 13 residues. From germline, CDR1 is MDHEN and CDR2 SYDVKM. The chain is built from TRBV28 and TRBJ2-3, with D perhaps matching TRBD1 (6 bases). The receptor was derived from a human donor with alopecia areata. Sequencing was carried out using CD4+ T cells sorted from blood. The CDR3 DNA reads TGTGCCAGTTCTAGGGGGACCACAGATACGCAGTATTTT. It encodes CASSRGTTDTQYF.